This TCR beta chain was recovered during a study of tumor and adjacent non-tumor tissue in lung cancer (dated by TCRdb to the late 2010s). Study-wide context: By cancer type, the cohort comprised under 15 adenocarcinoma patients, a couple of squamous cell carcinoma patients and 1 small cell lung cancer patient. The study compared bulk TCRbeta repertoires from lung tumor tissue and matched distant non-tumor lung tissue of roughly 15 lung cancer patients. Around 30 paired specimens, one tumor and one normal lung sample per patient, were profiled by TCRbeta CDR3 sequencing. Among the approximately 15 patients, ages ranged from roughly 31 to 85 years, approximately 10 were men and 5 were women, and disease was TNM stage I to III. A total of roughly 130,000,000 productive TCRbeta reads were generated by sequencing, corresponding to an average of roughly 4.1 million reads per sample.

RNA was isolated from bulk, unsorted tissue, and RNA quality was assessed with a NanoDrop ND-1000 and an Agilent 2100. Newly diagnosed lung cancer patients without prior chemotherapy who had been admitted for thoracic surgery in China between August and November 2014 were enrolled as donors. Patients who had received previous radiotherapy or chemotherapy, or who had another concurrent cancer, were excluded from the study. Pieces of surgical tissue measuring about 1-2.1 cm3 were kept in RNAlater solution and held at -80 degrees C until needed. As regards this clonotype: Its antigen has not been determined. It has no much larger one-base neighbor in the sample; base qualities were not kept.

V lost 5 bases and J lost 10 bases; the stretch between them is 11 bases long. CDR1 and CDR2 (SGHTA, FQGTGA) derive from the germline V gene. The CDR3 measures 11 amino acids from cysteine to phenylalanine. Only the CDR3 part of the read is kept: 33 bases, read in frame from the first base. The method behind the library was multiplex PCR. The sequencer was an Illumina HiSeq 2500. Following protocols modified from ARM-PCR, the researchers constructed TCRbeta libraries through three rounds of nested PCR with primers (Table S4). Before sequencing, PCR products of 200-500 bp were cut from the gel and purified using the QIAquick gel extraction kit. The study's processing was this. Trimmomatic was used to clean the reads, FLASH was used to merge the reads into complete CDR3 sequences, and MiTCR was used to assign the reads to V(D)J germline segments. Clonal diversity was computed as the inverse Simpson's index with VDJtools. A read counted as productive if the sequence was in-frame and lacked a premature stop codon. TCRdb reran the public reads through fastp at Q25 and MiXCR, keeping productive beta chains. Rows are combined by CDR3 protein, so each entry shows the most common genes and DNA. It is TCRdb's table, rather than the study itself, that gives the V and J calls and clone size. This sample comprises under 150,000 distinct CDR3 sequences, approximately 72% of them detected only once. 15% to 20% of the sample goes to the ten largest clones.

Overall results and qualifications from the work: Significantly higher TCR diversity (inverse Simpson) was observed in tumor tissue than in normal lung tissue (roughly 390 vs 170, P = 0.0075, Mann-Whitney U test). The cohort had only about 16 patients, and the authors noted that larger samples and more detailed clinical data are needed. Neither the sequencing platform nor unique molecular identifiers are mentioned in the methods. Younger patients had significantly higher TCR diversity, and higher tumor TCR diversity was associated with shorter overall and disease-free survival. Because peripheral blood was not sequenced, the blood TCRbeta repertoires of the lung cancer patients in the study went unexamined. The top 100 clones accounted for a significantly larger cumulative portion of the repertoire in normal lung than in tumor tissue.

The TCR originated in a man in his 60s with small cell lung cancer. Recombination joined TRBV7-3 with TRBJ2-5; TRBD2 could be the D gene, as 6 bases match. The sample consisted of lung tumor tissue. The CDR3 region has the sequence CASSRERGQYF. The sequence in DNA is TGTGCCAGCAGCCGGGAGAGGGGCCAGTACTTC.